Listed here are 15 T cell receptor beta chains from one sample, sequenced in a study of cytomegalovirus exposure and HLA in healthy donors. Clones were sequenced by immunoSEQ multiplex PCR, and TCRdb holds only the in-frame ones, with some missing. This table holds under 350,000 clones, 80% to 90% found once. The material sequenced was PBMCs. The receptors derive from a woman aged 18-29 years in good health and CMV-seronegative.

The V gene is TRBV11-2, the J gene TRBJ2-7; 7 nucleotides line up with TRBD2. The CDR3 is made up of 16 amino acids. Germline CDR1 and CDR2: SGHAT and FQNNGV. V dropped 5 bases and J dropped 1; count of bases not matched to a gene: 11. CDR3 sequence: CASSPGGSGESYEQYF. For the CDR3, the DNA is TGTGCCAGCAGCCCCGGGGGGAGCGGGGAATCCTACGAGCAGTACTTC.

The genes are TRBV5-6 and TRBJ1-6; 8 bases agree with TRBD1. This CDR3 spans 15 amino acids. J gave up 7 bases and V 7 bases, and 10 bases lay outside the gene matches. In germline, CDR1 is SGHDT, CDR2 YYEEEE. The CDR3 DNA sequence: TGTGCCAGCCTCGTCCAGGGGGCGCCCAATTCACCCCTCCACTTT. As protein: CASLVQGAPNSPLHF.

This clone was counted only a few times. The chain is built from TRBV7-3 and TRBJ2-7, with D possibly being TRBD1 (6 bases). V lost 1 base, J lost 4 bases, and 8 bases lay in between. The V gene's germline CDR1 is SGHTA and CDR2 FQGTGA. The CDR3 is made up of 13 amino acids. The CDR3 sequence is CASSLNRAYEQYF. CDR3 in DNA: TGTGCCAGCAGCTTAAACAGGGCGTACGAGCAGTACTTC.

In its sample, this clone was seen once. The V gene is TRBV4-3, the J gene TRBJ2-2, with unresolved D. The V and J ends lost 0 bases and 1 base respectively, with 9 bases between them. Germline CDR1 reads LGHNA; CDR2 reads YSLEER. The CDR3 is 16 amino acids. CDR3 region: CASSQDYPQNTGELFF. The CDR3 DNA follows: TGCGCCAGCAGCCAAGATTATCCACAGAACACCGGGGAGCTGTTTTTT.

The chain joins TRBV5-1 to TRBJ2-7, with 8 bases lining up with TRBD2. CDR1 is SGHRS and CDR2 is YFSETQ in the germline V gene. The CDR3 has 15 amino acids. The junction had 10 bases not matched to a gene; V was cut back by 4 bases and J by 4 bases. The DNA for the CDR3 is TGCGCCAGCAGCCCGTGGAGCGGGAGTGTATACGAGCAGTACTTC. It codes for CASSPWSGSVYEQYF.

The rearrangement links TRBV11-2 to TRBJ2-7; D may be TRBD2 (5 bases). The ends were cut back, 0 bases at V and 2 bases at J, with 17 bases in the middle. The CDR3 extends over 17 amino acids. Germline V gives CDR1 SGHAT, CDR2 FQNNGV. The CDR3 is CASSLDATLRVPYEQYF. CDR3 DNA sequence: TGTGCCAGCAGCTTAGATGCAACGTTGCGGGTTCCCTACGAGCAGTACTTC.

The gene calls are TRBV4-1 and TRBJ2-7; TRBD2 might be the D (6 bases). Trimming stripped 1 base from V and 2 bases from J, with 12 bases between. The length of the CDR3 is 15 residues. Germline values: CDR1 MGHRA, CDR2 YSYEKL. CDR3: CASSQGRGGPYEQYF. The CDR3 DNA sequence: TGCGCCAGCAGCCAAGGGCGGGGTGGCCCCTACGAGCAGTACTTC.

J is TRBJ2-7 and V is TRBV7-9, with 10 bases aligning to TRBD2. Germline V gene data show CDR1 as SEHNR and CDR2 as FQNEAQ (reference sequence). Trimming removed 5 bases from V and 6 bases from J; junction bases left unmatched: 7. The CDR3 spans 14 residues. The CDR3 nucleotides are TGTGCCAGCAGCATTCTAGCGGGGGTCGGCGAGCAGTACTTC. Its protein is CASSILAGVGEQYF.

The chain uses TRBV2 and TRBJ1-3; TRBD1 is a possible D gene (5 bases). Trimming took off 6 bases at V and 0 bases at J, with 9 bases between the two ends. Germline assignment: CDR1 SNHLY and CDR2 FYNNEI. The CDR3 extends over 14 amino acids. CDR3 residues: CASRSGSSGNTIYF. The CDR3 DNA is TGTGCCAGCAGATCAGGGTCCTCTGGAAACACCATATATTTT.

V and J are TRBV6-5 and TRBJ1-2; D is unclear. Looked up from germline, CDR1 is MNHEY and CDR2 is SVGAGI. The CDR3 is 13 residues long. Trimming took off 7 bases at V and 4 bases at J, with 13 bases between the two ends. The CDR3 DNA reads TGTGCCAGCACCAACACAGTGACCTATGGCTACACCTTC. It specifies CASTNTVTYGYTF.

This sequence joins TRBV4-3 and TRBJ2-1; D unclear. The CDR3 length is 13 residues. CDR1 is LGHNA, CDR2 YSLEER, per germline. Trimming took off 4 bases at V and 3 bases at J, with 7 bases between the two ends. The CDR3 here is CASSPDNYNEQFF. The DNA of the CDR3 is TGCGCCAGCAGCCCTGACAACTACAATGAGCAGTTCTTC.

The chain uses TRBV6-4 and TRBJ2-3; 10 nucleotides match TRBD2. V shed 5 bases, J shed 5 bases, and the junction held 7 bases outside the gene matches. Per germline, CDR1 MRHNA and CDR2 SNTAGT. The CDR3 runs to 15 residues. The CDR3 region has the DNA TGTGCCAGCAGTCCAACTAGCGGGGTGGGAGATACGCAGTATTTT. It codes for CASSPTSGVGDTQYF.

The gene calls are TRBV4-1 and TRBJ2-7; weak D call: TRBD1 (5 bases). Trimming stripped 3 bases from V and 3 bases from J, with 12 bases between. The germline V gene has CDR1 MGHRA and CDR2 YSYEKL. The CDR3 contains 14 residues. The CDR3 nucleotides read TGCGCCAGCAGCCAGCAGGGTTTTAGCTACGAGCAGTACTTC. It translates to CASSQQGFSYEQYF.

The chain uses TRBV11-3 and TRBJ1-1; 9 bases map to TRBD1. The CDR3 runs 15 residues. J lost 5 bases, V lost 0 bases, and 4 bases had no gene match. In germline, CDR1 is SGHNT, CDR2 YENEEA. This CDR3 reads CASSLEGQGRTEAFF. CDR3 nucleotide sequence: TGTGCCAGCAGCTTAGAGGGACAGGGTAGGACTGAAGCTTTCTTT.

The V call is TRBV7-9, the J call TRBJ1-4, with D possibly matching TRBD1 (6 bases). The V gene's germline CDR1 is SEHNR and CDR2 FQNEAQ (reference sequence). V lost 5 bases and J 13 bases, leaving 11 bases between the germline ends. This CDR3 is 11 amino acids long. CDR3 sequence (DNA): TGTGCCAGCAGCATGGACAGAGGACTGTTTTTT. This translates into CASSMDRGLFF.